These 32 T cell receptor beta chains were sequenced from one sample in a study of blood T cell repertoires in COVID-19. Sequencing was performed with immunoSEQ multiplex PCR; in TCRdb, only in-frame clones are kept and a portion is missing. The repertoire holds tens of thousands of clones, with roughly 85% as singletons. The sample consisted of peripheral blood. These receptors were taken from a woman of 80 years or more with COVID-19, enrolled during active disease.

The chain recombines TRBV6-1 with TRBJ2-5; 9 positions agree with TRBD2. This CDR3 is 15 amino acids long. V trimming: 2 bases; J trimming: 5 bases; junction bases outside the gene matches: 6. The germline CDR1 and CDR2 sequences are MNHNS and SASEGT. The DNA for the CDR3 is TGTGCCAGCAGTGAACGGCAGCGGGGGGACGAGACCCAGTACTTC. It encodes CASSERQRGDETQYF.

This clone is a singleton in its sample. V is TRBV6-1 and J is TRBJ1-5; 9 positions match TRBD1. The CDR3 length is 14 residues. Germline V lookup: CDR1 MNHNS, CDR2 SASEGT. V was clipped by 0 bases and J by 10 bases; unmatched bases: 4. The CDR3 loop is CASSEAGQGVPQHF. The CDR3 DNA reads as TGTGCCAGCAGTGAAGCGGGACAGGGCGTCCCCCAGCATTTT.

V is TRBV18 and J is TRBJ1-1, with D unresolved. The germline V gene has CDR1 KGHSH and CDR2 LQKENI. The CDR3 loop spans 15 amino acids. V was clipped by 0 bases and J by 8 bases, with 16 bases between them. The CDR3 DNA reads TGTGCCAGCTCACCACCGCACACCAAAGAAGAAGAAGCTTTCTTT. Amino acids: CASSPPHTKEEEAFF.

The chain couples TRBV6-2 or TRBV6-3 to TRBJ2-5; the match to TRBD1 covers 9 bases. CDR3 length: 14 amino acids. The V segment lost 6 bases and the J segment 7 bases; nucleotides outside the gene matches: 9. Germline CDR1 is MNHEY and CDR2 is SVGEGT. CDR3 sequence (DNA): TGTGCCAGCAGCCTCGGACAGGGGCTAGGGACCCAGTACTTC. It codes for CASSLGQGLGTQYF.

This clone was seen just once. The chain combines TRBV2 with TRBJ1-6; 8 bases agree with TRBD1. This CDR3 is built from 15 residues. V was pared by 7 bases and J by 6 bases, with 8 bases of the junction left unmatched. Germline CDR1 SNHLY, CDR2 FYNNEI. For the CDR3, the DNA is TGTGCCAGCACCAAGACAGGGGTCGCTAATTCACCCCTCCACTTT. It yields the protein CASTKTGVANSPLHF.

V and J are TRBV9 and TRBJ2-1, with 7 bases fitting TRBD2. Germline V CDR1 and CDR2: SGDLS, YYNGEE. The CDR3 length is 15 residues. Trimming at V came to 3 bases and at J to 0 bases, leaving 3 bases not matched to a gene. The DNA of the CDR3 is TGTGCCAGCAGCGGGGACTACCTCTCCTACAATGAGCAGTTCTTC. Protein sequence: CASSGDYLSYNEQFF.

This clone was counted once. The chain recombines TRBV2 with TRBJ2-1; D might be TRBD1 (6 bases). CDR1 is SNHLY, CDR2 FYNNEI, per germline. The CDR3 extends over 16 amino acids. V lost 1 base to trimming and J lost 5 bases, with 15 bases between them. CDR3 DNA sequence: TGTGCCAGCAGTGAAGGGGGTACAGGGAAGGACAATGAGCAGTTCTTC. Translated: CASSEGGTGKDNEQFF.

The rearrangement joins TRBV2 to TRBJ1-5, with a tentative D call TRBD1 (5 bases). This CDR3 is 14 amino acids long. Trimming removed 9 bases at V and 1 base at J, with 13 bases between. Per germline, CDR1 SNHLY and CDR2 FYNNEI. The CDR3 region is CARGGAASNQPQHF. The CDR3 bases are TGTGCCAGGGGGGGAGCAGCGAGCAATCAGCCCCAGCATTTT.

The chain employs TRBV4-1 and TRBJ1-6; no clear D gene. V lost 1 base to trimming and J lost 9 bases, with 10 bases between them. Germline V lookup: CDR1 MGHRA, CDR2 YSYEKL. The CDR3 has 14 residues. The CDR3 is CASSQVHTPSPLHF. The CDR3 DNA sequence: TGCGCCAGCAGCCAAGTACATACCCCTTCACCCCTCCACTTT.

This chain connects TRBV5-1 to TRBJ1-4, with 11 positions matching TRBD1. The ends lost 3 bases at V and 6 bases at J; junction bases unmatched: 1. This CDR3 contains 14 residues. Per the germline V gene, CDR1 is SGHRS and CDR2 is YFSETQ. The CDR3 DNA reads as TGCGCCAGCAGCTGGACAGGGGGCCATGAAAAACTGTTTTTT. Translated: CASSWTGGHEKLFF.

The chain joins TRBV7-2 to TRBJ2-7; the D is unclear. V lost 4 bases and J 0 bases, leaving 4 bases between the germline ends. CDR3 size: 12 residues. Looked up from germline, CDR1 is SGHTA and CDR2 is FQGNSA. The CDR3 protein is CASSSSSYEQYF. In DNA form, the CDR3 reads TGTGCCAGCAGCTCCAGCTCCTACGAGCAGTACTTC.

The chain recombines TRBV19 with TRBJ2-3; TRBD2 matches 12 bases. Germline CDR1 LNHDA, CDR2 SQIVND (reference sequence). The CDR3 extends over 16 amino acids. V shed 4 bases and J 4 bases; nucleotides not matched to a gene: 6. The CDR3: CASSRASGGAADTQYF. The CDR3 DNA reads as TGTGCCAGTAGTAGGGCTAGCGGGGGGGCTGCAGATACGCAGTATTTT.

The chain is built from TRBV3-1 (or the pseudogene TRBV3-2) and TRBJ2-1, with 7 bases fitting TRBD2. There are 15 residues in the CDR3. Germline V gene data show CDR1 as LGHDT and CDR2 as YNNKEL (reference sequence). The trim removed 1 base at V and 2 bases at J, leaving 2 bases unmatched. In DNA, the CDR3 is TGTGCCAGCAGCCAAGCGGGGGGAACCTACAATGAGCAGTTCTTC. It specifies CASSQAGGTYNEQFF.

The chain recombines TRBV19 with TRBJ2-1; perhaps TRBD1 as D (5 bases). The CDR3 runs 14 residues. Trimming took 4 bases from V and 4 from J, leaving 11 bases between them. Germline lookup yields CDR1 LNHDA and CDR2 SQIVND (reference sequence). The CDR3 DNA reads TGTGCCAGTAGTACATCAGGGCGGTACAATGAGCAGTTCTTC. The encoded protein is CASSTSGRYNEQFF.

The V and J genes are TRBV18 and TRBJ2-3; D is undetermined. The V gene's germline CDR1 is KGHSH and CDR2 LQKENI. Trimming cost V 2 bases and J 9 bases, with 12 bases left between them. There are 13 residues in the CDR3. Written as DNA, the CDR3 is TGTGCCAGCTCACCAAATCAGATGGAGACGCAGTATTTT. It codes for CASSPNQMETQYF.

The chain recombines TRBV25-1 with TRBJ2-1; D is possibly TRBD1 (5 bases). The V and J ends lost 1 base and 4 bases respectively, with 8 bases between them. Germline V gene sequence: CDR1 MGHDK, CDR2 SYGVNS. This CDR3 region has 14 residues. CDR3 in DNA: TGTGCCAGCAGTGAATCTGGGGCGTACAATGAGCAGTTCTTC. The encoded protein is CASSESGAYNEQFF. The variable domain in full, with the rest retrieved from reference TRBV25-1 and TRBJ2-1, is EADIYQTPRYLVIGTGKKITLECSQTMGHDKMYWYQQDPGMELHLIHYSYGVNSTEKGDLSSESTVSRIRTEHFPLTLESARPSHTSQYLCASSESGAYNEQFFGPGTRLTVL.

The rearrangement links TRBV7-8 to TRBJ2-1; 7 bases match TRBD2. The junction had 5 bases not matched to a gene; V was cut back by 2 bases and J by 1 base. The germline V gene has CDR1 SGHVS and CDR2 FQNEAQ. This CDR3 contains 16 residues. The CDR3 nucleotides read TGTGCCAGCAGCTTACGTATCGGGGGGTCCTACAATGAGCAGTTCTTC. Translation: CASSLRIGGSYNEQFF.

V gene TRBV18 combines with J gene TRBJ2-5; D not resolved. Germline assignment: CDR1 KGHSH and CDR2 LQKENI. V lost 2 bases to trimming and J lost 4 bases, with 8 bases between them. This CDR3 has 13 amino acids. In DNA form, the CDR3 reads TGTGCCAGCTCACCAATCGTAGCAGAGACCCAGTACTTC. As protein: CASSPIVAETQYF. The complete variable domain, with remaining parts taken from reference TRBV18 and TRBJ2-5, reads NAGVMQNPRHLVRRRGQEARLRCSPMKGHSHVYWYRQLPEEGLKFMVYLQKENIIDESGMPKERFSAEFPKEGPSILRIQQVVRGDSAAYFCASSPIVAETQYFGPGTRLLVL.

V gene TRBV5-1 combines with J gene TRBJ2-5; D might be TRBD2 (5 bases). Per germline, CDR1 SGHRS and CDR2 YFSETQ. V lost 4 bases and J lost 5, with 18 bases in between. The CDR3 length is 15 residues. The DNA for the CDR3 is TGCGCCAGCAGCCCACTCCCAGACGGGGAGGAGACCCAGTACTTC. Translated, it gives CASSPLPDGEETQYF.

The CDR3 is CASRITEIANYGYTF. Here the CDR3 DNA reads TGTGCCAGTAGGATTACCGAAATAGCTAACTATGGCTACACCTTC. V gene TRBV19 combines with J gene TRBJ1-2, with D uncertain. The CDR3 covers 15 residues. Trimming removed 6 bases from V and 0 bases from J, with 14 bases in between. The germline gives CDR1 LNHDA, CDR2 SQIVND (reference sequence).

The V call is TRBV5-1, the J call TRBJ2-2; 8 bases agree with TRBD1. Unmatched junction bases numbered 4, after V lost 2 bases and J lost 4 bases. This CDR3 region has 15 residues. CDR1 is SGHRS, CDR2 YFSETQ, per germline. The CDR3 loop reads CASSLQGDGTGELFF. The CDR3 region has the DNA TGCGCCAGCAGCTTACAGGGGGATGGCACCGGGGAGCTGTTTTTT.

The rearrangement links TRBV5-4 to TRBJ1-4; no definite D call. CDR1 SGHNT and CDR2 YYREEE come from the germline V gene (reference sequence). The length of the CDR3 is 15 residues. V lost 4 bases, J lost 1 base, and 11 bases lay in between. The CDR3 protein is CASSKQEGTNEKLFF. CDR3 bases: TGTGCCAGCAGCAAACAAGAGGGAACTAATGAAAAACTGTTTTTT. Together with reference TRBV5-4 and TRBJ1-4, the CDR3 gives the full variable domain: ETGVTQSPTHLIKTRGQQVTLRCSSQSGHNTVSWYQQALGQGPQFIFQYYREEENGRGNFPPRFSGLQFPNYSSELNVNALELDDSALYLCASSKQEGTNEKLFFGSGTQLSVL.

V and J are TRBV28 and TRBJ2-3; 8 bases agree with TRBD2. There are 18 residues in the CDR3. V was clipped by 2 bases and J by 4 bases; unmatched bases: 14. Germline CDR1 reads MDHEN; CDR2 reads SYDVKM. The CDR3 DNA reads TGTGCCAGCAGTTTAGGGCTATACGCGGGGGGAAGGGCAGATACGCAGTATTTT. Translated, it gives CASSLGLYAGGRADTQYF. Together with reference TRBV28 and TRBJ2-3, the CDR3 gives the full variable domain: DVKVTQSSRYLVKRTGEKVFLECVQDMDHENMFWYRQDPGLGLRLIYFSYDVKMKEKGDIPEGYSVSREKKERFSLILESASTNQTSMYLCASSLGLYAGGRADTQYFGPGTRLTVL.

This clone was counted once. The rearrangement links TRBV5-1 to TRBJ1-1; TRBD1 matches at 7 bases. CDR3 length: 13 amino acids. Germline CDR1 and CDR2: SGHRS and YFSETQ. The ends lost 5 bases at V and 7 bases at J; junction bases unmatched: 8. The DNA for the CDR3 is TGCGCCAGCAGACCCGGGACAGAAGTTGAAGCTTTCTTT. This sequence encodes CASRPGTEVEAFF.

This clone was detected a few times. V gene TRBV5-8 combines with J gene TRBJ1-1; 7 nucleotides line up with TRBD1. The germline V gene has CDR1 SGHTS and CDR2 YDEGEE. J was trimmed by 4 bases and V by 4 bases; bases with no gene match: 7. There are 14 residues in the CDR3. The CDR3 region is CASSLTGYSTEAFF. CDR3 bases: TGTGCCAGCAGCCTGACAGGGTATAGCACTGAAGCTTTCTTT. Full variable domain (remainder filled in from reference TRBV5-8 and TRBJ1-1): EAGVTQSPTHLIKTRGQQATLRCSPISGHTSVYWYQQALGLGLQFLLWYDEGEERNRGNFPPRFSGRQFPNYSSELNVNALELEDSALYLCASSLTGYSTEAFFGQGTRLTVV.

V gene TRBV9 combines with J gene TRBJ2-7; the D gene is possibly TRBD2 (6 bases). Germline CDR1 reads SGDLS; CDR2 reads YYNGEE. Trimming stripped 0 bases from V and 8 bases from J, with 12 bases between. CDR3 length equals 13 residues. The CDR3 DNA reads TGTGCCAGCAGCGTAGGACCGGGGGAGAAGCAGTACTTC. This codes for CASSVGPGEKQYF.

The gene calls are TRBV5-8 and TRBJ1-1; D is undetermined. V lost 0 bases and J 4 bases, leaving 13 bases between the germline ends. The V gene's germline CDR1 is SGHTS and CDR2 YDEGEE. There are 15 residues in the CDR3. The CDR3 sequence: CASSLAAGLTTEAFF. The CDR3 region has the DNA TGTGCCAGCAGCTTGGCGGCGGGGTTGACCACTGAAGCTTTCTTT.

The rearrangement links TRBV3-1 (or the pseudogene TRBV3-2) to TRBJ2-5; TRBD1 is a possible D gene (6 bases). The V and J ends lost 1 base and 6 bases respectively, with 12 bases between them. Germline lookup yields CDR1 LGHDT and CDR2 YNNKEL (reference sequence). This CDR3 region has 14 residues. The CDR3, as DNA: TGTGCCAGCAGCCAAGGGGGGCAGGGAAAGACCCAGTACTTC. Protein sequence: CASSQGGQGKTQYF.

The chain employs TRBV3-1 (or the pseudogene TRBV3-2) and TRBJ1-6; 9 bases fit TRBD1. V was clipped by 3 bases and J by 9 bases; unmatched bases: 6. Germline CDR1 LGHDT, CDR2 YNNKEL (reference sequence). The CDR3 covers 15 residues. The DNA of the CDR3 is TGTGCCAGCAGCCATGGACAGGGGTCTCGTTCACCCCTCCACTTT. Translating it yields CASSHGQGSRSPLHF.

This rearrangement joins TRBV12-3 or TRBV12-4 to TRBJ2-1; possible D gene TRBD2, 6 bases. V lost 0 bases, J lost 10 bases, and 10 bases lay in between. The CDR3 totals 13 residues. The CDR3 loop is CASSLAQGLEQFF. The CDR3, as DNA: TGTGCCAGCAGTTTAGCGCAGGGACTCGAGCAGTTCTTC.

This rearrangement joins TRBV9 to TRBJ1-2, with TRBD1 as a possible D gene (6 bases). The CDR3 has 15 amino acids. In germline, CDR1 is SGDLS, CDR2 YYNGEE. V lost 0 bases, J lost 3 bases, and 12 bases lay in between. This CDR3 reads CASSVDGGGYYGYTF. The CDR3 nucleotides read TGTGCCAGCAGCGTAGATGGGGGCGGCTACTATGGCTACACCTTC.

V and J are TRBV12-5 and TRBJ2-1, with D possibly TRBD1 on 6 matching bases. The V end lost 5 bases, the J end lost 5 bases, and 13 bases lay between the germline ends. CDR3 size: 14 residues. Germline-derived CDR1 and CDR2 are LGHNT and FRNRAP. The CDR3 loop reads CASGQGHGNNEQFF. In DNA, the CDR3 is TGTGCTAGTGGTCAGGGACACGGGAACAATGAGCAGTTCTTC.